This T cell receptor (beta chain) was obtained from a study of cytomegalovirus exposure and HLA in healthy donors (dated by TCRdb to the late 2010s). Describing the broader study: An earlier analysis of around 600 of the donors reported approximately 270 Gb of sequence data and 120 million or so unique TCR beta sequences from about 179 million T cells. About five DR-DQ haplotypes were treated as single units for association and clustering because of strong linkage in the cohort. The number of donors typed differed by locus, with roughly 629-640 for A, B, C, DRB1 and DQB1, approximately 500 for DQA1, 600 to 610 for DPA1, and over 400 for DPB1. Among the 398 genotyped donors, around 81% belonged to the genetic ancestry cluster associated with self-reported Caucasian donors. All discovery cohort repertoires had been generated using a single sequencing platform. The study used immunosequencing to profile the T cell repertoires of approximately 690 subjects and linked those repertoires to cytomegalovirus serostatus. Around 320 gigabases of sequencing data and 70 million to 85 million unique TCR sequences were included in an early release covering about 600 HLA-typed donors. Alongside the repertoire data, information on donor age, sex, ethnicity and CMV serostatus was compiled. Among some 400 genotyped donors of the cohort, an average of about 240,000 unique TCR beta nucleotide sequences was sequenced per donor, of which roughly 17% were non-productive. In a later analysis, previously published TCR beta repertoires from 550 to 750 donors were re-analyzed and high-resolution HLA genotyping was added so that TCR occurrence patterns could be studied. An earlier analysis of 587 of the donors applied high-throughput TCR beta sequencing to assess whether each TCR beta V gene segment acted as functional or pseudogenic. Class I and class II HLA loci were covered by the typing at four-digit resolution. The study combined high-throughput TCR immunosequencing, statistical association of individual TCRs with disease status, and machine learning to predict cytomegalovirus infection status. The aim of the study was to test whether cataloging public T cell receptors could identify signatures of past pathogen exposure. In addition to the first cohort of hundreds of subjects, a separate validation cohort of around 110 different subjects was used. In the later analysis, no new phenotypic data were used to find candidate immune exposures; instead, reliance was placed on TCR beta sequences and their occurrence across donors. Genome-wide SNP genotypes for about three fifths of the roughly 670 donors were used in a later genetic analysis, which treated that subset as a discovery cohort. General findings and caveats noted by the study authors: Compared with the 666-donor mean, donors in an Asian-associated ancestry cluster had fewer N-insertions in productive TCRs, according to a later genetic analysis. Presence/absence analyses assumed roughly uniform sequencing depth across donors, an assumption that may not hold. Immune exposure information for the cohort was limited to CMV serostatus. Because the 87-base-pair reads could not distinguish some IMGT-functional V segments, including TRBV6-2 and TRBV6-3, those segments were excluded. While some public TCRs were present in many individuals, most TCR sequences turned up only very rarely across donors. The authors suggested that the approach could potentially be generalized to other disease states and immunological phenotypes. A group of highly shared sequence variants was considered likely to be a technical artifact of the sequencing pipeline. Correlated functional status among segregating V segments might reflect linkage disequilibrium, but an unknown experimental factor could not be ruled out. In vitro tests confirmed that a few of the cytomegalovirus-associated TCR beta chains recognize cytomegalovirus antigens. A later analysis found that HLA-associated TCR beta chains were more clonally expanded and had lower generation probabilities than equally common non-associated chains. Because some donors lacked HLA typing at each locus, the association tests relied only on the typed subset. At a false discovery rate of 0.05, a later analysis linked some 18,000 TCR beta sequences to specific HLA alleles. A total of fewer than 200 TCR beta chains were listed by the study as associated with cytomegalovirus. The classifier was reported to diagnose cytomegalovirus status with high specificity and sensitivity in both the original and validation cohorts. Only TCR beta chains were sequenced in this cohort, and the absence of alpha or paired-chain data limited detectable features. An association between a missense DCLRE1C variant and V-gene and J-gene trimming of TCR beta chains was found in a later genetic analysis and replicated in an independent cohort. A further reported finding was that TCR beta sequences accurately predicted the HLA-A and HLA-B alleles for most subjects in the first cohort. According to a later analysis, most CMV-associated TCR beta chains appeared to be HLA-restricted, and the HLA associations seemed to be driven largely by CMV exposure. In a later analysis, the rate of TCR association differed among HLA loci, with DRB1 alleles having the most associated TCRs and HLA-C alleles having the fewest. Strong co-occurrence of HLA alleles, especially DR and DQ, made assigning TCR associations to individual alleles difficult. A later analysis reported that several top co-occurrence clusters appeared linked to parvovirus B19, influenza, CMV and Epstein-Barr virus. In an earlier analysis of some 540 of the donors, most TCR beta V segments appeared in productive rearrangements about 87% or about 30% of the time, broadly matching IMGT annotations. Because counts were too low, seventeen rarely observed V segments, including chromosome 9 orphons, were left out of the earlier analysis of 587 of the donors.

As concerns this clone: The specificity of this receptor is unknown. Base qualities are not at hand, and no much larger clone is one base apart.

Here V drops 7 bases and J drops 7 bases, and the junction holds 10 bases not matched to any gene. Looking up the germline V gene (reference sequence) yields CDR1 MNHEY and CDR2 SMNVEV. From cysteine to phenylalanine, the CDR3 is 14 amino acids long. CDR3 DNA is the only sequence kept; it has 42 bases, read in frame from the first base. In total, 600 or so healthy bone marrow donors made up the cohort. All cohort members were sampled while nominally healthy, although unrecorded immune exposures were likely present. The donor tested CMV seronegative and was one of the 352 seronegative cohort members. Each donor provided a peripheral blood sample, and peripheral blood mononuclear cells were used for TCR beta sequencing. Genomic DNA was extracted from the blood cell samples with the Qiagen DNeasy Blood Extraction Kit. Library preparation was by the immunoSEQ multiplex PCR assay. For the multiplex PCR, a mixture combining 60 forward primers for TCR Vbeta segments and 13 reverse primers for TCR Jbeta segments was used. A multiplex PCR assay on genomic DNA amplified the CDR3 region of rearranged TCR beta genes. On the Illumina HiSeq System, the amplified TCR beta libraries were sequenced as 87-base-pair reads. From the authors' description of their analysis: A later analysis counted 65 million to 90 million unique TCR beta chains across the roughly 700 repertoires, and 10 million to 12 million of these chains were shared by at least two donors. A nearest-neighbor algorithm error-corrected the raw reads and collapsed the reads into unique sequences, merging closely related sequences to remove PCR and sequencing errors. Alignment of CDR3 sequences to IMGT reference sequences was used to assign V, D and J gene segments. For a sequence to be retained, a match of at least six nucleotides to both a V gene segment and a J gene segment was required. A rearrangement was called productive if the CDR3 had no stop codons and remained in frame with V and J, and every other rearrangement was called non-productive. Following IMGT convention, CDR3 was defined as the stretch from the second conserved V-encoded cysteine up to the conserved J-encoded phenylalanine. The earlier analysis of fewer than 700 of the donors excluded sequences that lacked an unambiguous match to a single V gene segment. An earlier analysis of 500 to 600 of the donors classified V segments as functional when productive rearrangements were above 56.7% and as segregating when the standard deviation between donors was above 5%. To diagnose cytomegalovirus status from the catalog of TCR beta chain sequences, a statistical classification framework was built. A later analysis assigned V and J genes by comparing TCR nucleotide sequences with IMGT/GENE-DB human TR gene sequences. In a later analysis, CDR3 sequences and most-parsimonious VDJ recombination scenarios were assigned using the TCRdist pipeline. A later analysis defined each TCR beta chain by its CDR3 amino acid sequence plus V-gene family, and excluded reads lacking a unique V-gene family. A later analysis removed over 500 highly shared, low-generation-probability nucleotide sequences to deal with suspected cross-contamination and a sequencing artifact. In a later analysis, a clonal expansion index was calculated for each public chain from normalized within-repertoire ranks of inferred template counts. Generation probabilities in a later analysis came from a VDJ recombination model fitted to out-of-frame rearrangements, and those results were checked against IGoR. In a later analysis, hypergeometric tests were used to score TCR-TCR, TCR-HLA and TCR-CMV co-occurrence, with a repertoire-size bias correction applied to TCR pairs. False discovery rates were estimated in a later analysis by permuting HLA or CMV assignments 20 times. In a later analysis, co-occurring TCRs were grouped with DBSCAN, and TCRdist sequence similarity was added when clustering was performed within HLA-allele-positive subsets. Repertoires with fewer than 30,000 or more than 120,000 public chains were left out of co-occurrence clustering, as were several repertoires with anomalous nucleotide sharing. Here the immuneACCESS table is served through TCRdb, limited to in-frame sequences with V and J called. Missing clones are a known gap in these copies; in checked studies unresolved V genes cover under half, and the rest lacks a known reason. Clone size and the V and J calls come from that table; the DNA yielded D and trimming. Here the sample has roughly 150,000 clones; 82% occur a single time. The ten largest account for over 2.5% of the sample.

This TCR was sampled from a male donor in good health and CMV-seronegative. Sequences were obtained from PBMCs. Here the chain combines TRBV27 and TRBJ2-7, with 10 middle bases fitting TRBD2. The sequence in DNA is TGTGCCAGCAAGCCGGGACTAGCGTCAGATGAGCAGTACTTC. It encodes CASKPGLASDEQYF.